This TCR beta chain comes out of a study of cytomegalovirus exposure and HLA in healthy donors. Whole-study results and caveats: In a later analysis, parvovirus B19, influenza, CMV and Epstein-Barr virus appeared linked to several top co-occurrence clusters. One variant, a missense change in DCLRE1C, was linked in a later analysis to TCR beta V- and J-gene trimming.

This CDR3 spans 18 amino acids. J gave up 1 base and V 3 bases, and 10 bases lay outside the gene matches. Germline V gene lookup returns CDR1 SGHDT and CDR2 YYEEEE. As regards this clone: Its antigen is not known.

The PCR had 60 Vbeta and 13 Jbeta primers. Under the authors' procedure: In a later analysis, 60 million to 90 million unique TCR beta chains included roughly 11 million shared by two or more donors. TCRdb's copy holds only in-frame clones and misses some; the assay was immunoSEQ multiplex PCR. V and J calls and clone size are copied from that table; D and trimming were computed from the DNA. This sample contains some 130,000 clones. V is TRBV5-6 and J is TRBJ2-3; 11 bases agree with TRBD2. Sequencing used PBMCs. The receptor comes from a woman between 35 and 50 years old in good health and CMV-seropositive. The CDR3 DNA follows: TGTGCCAGCAGCTCCGGACTAGCGGGCTCGGGAGGCACAGATACGCAGTATTTT. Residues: CASSSGLAGSGGTDTQYF.